These T cell receptor beta chains were read from a single sample in a study of T cell clonotyping in hematopoietic cell transplantation. The table came from immunoSEQ multiplex PCR; TCRdb's copy has only in-frame clones and leaves some out. The sample holds over 15,000 clones, 80% to 95% seen once. Source material: peripheral blood mononuclear cells. The receptors derive from a man between 35 and 55 years old in good health. Some clones in this sample may be carry-over from other donors' samples. Both conserved end residues are part of each CDR3. A D gene is named only where the DNA matches it firmly. The size field is filled for only some rows; it gives once, few, many or a size class.

clone_size,j_call,v_call,d_call,cdr3_aa,cdr3_nt
.,TRBJ1-2,TRBV6-5,TRBD1,CASTRQGDYGYTF,TGTGCCAGCACCAGACAGGGAGACTATGGCTACACCTTC
.,TRBJ2-3,TRBV5-5,.,CASSRTGAGSDTQYF,TGTGCCAGCAGCAGAACGGGAGCTGGGTCAGATACGCAGTATTTT
.,TRBJ2-7,TRBV5-6,TRBD2,CASSLWGLAGGLYEQYF,TGTGCCAGCAGCTTGTGGGGACTAGCGGGGGGGCTGTACGAGCAGTACTTC
.,TRBJ1-2,TRBV28,TRBD1,CASRTPRDRAYGYTF,TGTGCCAGCAGAACTCCCAGGGACAGGGCTTATGGCTACACCTTC
.,TRBJ1-5,TRBV2,.,CASSDMGDRNQPQHF,TGTGCCAGCAGTGACATGGGGGACCGCAATCAGCCCCAGCATTTT
.,TRBJ2-1,TRBV9,TRBD2,CASTAGAANEQFF,TGTGCCAGCACAGCGGGGGCGGCTAATGAGCAGTTCTTC
.,TRBJ1-6,TRBV6-5,TRBD1,CASSYSRTGESPLHF,TGTGCCAGCAGTTACTCCCGGACAGGGGAATCACCCCTCCACTTT
once,TRBJ2-1,TRBV25-1,.,CASSGLGQGPNEQFF,TGTGCCAGCAGCGGGCTGGGGCAGGGGCCCAATGAGCAGTTCTTC
.,TRBJ2-7,TRBV27,.,CASSFSRGYEQYF,TGTGCCAGCAGTTTTTCAAGGGGCTACGAGCAGTACTTC
.,TRBJ2-7,TRBV28,.,CASSFGYEQYF,TGTGCCAGCAGTTTTGGTTACGAGCAGTACTTC
.,TRBJ1-3,TRBV9,.,CASSVDSGNTIYF,TGTGCCAGCAGCGTCGACTCTGGAAACACCATATATTTT
once,TRBJ1-6,TRBV7-8,TRBD1,CASTDRGYVLHF,TGTGCCAGTACGGACAGGGGGTATGTCCTCCACTTT
.,TRBJ1-2,TRBV2,.,CASTLEGNYGYTF,TGTGCCTCCACCTTGGAGGGAAACTATGGCTACACCTTC
once,TRBJ1-5,TRBV29-1,.,CSVEDGSNQPQHF,TGCAGCGTTGAAGATGGGAGCAATCAGCCCCAGCATTTT
.,TRBJ2-3,TRBV5-6,TRBD2,CASSFGLAGTDTQYF,TGTGCCAGCAGCTTCGGACTAGCGGGCACAGATACGCAGTATTTT
once,TRBJ1-5,TRBV6-5,.,CASRPQGSNQPQHF,TGTGCCAGCAGACCACAGGGTAGCAATCAGCCCCAGCATTTT
.,TRBJ2-3,TRBV28,TRBD1,CASSTRQGAQVDTQYF,TGTGCCAGCAGTACCAGACAGGGGGCGCAGGTAGATACGCAGTATTTT
.,TRBJ2-1,TRBV6-4,.,CASSGRPGLVNEQFF,TGTGCCAGCAGTGGCCGACCGGGGTTGGTTAATGAGCAGTTCTTC
.,TRBJ2-1,TRBV30,.,CAANEQFF,TGTGCCGCGAATGAGCAGTTCTTC